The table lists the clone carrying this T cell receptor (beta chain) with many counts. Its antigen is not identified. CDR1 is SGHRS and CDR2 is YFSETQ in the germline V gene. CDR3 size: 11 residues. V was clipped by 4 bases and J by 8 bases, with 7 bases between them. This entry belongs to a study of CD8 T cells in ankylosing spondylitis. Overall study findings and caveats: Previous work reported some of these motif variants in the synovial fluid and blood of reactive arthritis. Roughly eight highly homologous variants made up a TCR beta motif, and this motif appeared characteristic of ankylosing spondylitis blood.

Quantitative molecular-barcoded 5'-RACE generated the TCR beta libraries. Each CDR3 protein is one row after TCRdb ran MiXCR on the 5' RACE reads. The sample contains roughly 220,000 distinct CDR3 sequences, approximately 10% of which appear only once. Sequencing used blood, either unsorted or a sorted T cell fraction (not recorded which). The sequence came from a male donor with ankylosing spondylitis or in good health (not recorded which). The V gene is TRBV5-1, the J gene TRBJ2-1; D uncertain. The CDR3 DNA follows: TGCGCCAGCAGCCAGAACCATGAGCAGTTCTTC. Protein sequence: CASSQNHEQFF.